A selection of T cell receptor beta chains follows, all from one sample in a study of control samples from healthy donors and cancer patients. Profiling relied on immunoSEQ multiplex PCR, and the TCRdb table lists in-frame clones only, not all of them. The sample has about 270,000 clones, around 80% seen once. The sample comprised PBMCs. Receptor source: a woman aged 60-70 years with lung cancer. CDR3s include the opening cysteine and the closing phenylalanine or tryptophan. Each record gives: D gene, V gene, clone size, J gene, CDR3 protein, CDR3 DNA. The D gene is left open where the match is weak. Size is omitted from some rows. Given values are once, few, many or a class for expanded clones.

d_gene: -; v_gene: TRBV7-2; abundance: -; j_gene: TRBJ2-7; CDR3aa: CASSQKGGSASYEQYF; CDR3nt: TGTGCCAGCAGCCAAAAGGGGGGGTCGGCCTCCTACGAGCAGTACTTC
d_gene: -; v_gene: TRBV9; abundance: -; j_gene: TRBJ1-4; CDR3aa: CASSVEVTAATNEKLFF; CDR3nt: TGTGCCAGCAGCGTAGAAGTGACCGCCGCAACTAATGAAAAACTGTTTTTT
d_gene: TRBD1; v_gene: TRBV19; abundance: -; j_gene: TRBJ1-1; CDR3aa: CASSLQGAATEAFF; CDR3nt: TGTGCCAGTAGTCTCCAGGGGGCGGCCACTGAAGCTTTCTTT
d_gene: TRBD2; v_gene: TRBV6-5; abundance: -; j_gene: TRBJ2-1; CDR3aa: CASRDSSGDEQFF; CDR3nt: TGTGCCAGCAGAGACAGTAGCGGGGATGAGCAGTTCTTC
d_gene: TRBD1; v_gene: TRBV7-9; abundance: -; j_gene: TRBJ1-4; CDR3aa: CASRENPDRGGGEKLFF; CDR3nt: TGTGCCAGCAGGGAAAACCCGGACAGGGGAGGAGGCGAAAAACTGTTTTTT
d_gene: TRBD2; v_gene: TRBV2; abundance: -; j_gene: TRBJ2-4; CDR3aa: CASSRTSGGLSIQYF; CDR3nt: TGTGCCAGCAGTAGGACTAGCGGGGGGTTAAGCATTCAGTACTTC
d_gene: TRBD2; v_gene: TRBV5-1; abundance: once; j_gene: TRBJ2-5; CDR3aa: CASSFGLARETQYF; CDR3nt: TGCGCCAGCAGCTTCGGACTAGCGCGGGAGACCCAGTACTTC
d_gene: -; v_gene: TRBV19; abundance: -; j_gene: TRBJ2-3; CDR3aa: CASSIRARADTQYF; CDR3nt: TGTGCCAGTAGTATACGGGCCAGGGCAGATACGCAGTATTTT
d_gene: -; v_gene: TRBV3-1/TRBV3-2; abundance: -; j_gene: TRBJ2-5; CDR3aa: CASSQVPGGTQYF; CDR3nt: TGTGCCAGCAGCCAAGTTCCGGGTGGGACCCAGTACTTC
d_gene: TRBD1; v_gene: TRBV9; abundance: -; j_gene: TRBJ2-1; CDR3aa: CASSVESPGGVYNEQFF; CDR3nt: TGTGCCAGCAGCGTAGAGTCCCCAGGGGGCGTCTACAATGAGCAGTTCTTC
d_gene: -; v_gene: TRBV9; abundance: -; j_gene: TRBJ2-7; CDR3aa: CASSVEGARPYEQYF; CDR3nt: TGTGCCAGCAGCGTAGAAGGAGCCAGACCCTACGAGCAGTACTTC
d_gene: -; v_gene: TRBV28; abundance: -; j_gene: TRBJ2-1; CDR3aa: CASSAPPEQFF; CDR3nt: TGTGCCAGCAGTGCGCCCCCGGAGCAGTTCTTC
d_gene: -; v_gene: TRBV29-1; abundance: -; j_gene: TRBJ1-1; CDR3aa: CSVTFVANTEAFF; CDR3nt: TGCAGCGTTACTTTCGTGGCTAACACTGAAGCTTTCTTT
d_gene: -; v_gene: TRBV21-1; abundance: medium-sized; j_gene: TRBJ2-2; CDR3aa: CASSKGLAHNPITNTGELFF; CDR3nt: TGTGCCAGCAGCAAAGGACTAGCTCACAACCCCATCACAAACACCGGGGAGCTGTTTTTT
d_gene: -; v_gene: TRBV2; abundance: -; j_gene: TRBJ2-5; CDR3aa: CASTNREFQETQYF; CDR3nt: TGTGCCAGCACAAACAGGGAATTCCAAGAGACCCAGTACTTC
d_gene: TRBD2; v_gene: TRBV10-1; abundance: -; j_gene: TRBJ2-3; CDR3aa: CASGGTSGNTDTQYF; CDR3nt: TGCGCCAGCGGGGGGACTAGCGGGAACACAGATACGCAGTATTTT
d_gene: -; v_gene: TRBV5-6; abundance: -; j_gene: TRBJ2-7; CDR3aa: CASSLVGSSYEQYF; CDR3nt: TGTGCCAGCAGCTTGGTTGGCAGTTCCTACGAGCAGTACTTC
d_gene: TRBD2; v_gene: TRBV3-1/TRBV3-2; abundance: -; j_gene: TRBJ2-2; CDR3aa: CASSPFRTSGESTGELFF; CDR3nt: TGTGCCAGCAGCCCTTTCCGGACTAGCGGGGAGTCCACCGGGGAGCTGTTTTTT
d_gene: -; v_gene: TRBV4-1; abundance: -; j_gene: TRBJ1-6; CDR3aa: CASSQEGSSYNSPLHF; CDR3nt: TGCGCCAGCAGCCAAGAAGGCAGCTCCTATAATTCACCCCTCCACTTT
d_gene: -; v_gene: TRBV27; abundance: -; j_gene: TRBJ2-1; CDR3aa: CASSLGLRANEQFF; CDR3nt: TGTGCCAGCAGTTTAGGGCTCAGGGCCAATGAGCAGTTCTTC
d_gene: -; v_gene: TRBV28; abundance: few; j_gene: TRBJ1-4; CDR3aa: CASTLGLSGNEKLFF; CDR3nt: TGTGCCAGCACCTTGGGTTTATCAGGGAATGAAAAACTGTTTTTT
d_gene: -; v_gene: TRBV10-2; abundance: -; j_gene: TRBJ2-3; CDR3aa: CASNLPGSTDTQYF; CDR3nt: TGCGCCAGCAATCTCCCGGGGAGCACAGATACGCAGTATTTT
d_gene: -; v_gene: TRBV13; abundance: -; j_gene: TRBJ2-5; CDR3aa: CASSLYQETQYF; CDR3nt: TGTGCCAGCAGCTTGTACCAAGAGACCCAGTACTTC
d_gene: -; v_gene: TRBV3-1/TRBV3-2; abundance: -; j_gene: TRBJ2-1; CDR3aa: CASRGSGEQFF; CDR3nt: TGTGCCAGCAGGGGATCGGGGGAGCAGTTCTTC
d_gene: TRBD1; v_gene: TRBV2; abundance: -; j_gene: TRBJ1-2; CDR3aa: CASTLTGTNYGYTF; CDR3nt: TGTGCCAGCACCCTGACAGGGACTAACTATGGCTACACCTTC
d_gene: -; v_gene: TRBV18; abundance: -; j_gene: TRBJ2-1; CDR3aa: CASSPLPMGEEFF; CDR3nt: TGTGCCAGCTCACCCCTCCCGATGGGGGAGGAATTCTTC
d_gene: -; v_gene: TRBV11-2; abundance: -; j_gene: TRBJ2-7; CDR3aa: CASSPTRGVGPYEQYF; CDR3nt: TGTGCCAGCAGCCCCACCCGGGGTGTTGGGCCCTACGAGCAGTACTTC
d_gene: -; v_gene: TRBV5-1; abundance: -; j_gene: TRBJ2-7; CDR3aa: CASSLAGSSYEQYF; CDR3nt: TGCGCCAGCAGCTTGGCCGGGAGCAGCTACGAGCAGTACTTC
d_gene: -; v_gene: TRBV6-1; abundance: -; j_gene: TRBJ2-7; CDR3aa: CASSENGSPGPSSEQYF; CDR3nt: TGTGCCAGCAGTGAAAATGGTTCGCCGGGACCCTCGTCCGAGCAGTACTTC
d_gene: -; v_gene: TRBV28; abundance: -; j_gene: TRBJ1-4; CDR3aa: CASRWAANNEKLFF; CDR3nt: TGTGCCAGCAGGTGGGCCGCGAATAATGAAAAACTGTTTTTT
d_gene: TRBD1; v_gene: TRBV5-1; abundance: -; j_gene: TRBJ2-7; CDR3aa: CASSLGDRGYEQYF; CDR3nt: TGCGCCAGCAGCTTGGGGGACAGGGGCTACGAGCAGTACTTC
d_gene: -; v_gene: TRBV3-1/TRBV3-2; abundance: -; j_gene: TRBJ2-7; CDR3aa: CASSQRRGREQYF; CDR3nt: TGTGCCAGCAGCCAGAGACGAGGGAGAGAGCAGTACTTC
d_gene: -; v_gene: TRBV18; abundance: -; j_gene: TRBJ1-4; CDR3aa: CASSPQGHSNEKLFF; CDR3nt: TGTGCCAGCTCACCTCAGGGACACAGTAATGAAAAACTGTTTTTT
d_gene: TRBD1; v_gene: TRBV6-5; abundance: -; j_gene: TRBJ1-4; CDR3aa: CASSFRTGGNEKLFF; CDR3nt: TGTGCCAGCAGTTTTAGGACAGGGGGAAATGAAAAACTGTTTTTT
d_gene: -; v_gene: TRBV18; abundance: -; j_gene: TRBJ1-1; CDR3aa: CASSPGLGGAEAFF; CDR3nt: TGTGCCAGCTCGCCTGGTTTGGGGGGGGCTGAAGCTTTCTTT
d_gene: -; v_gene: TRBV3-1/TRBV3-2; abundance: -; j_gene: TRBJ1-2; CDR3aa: CASSHLLPEYGYTF; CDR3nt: TGTGCCAGCAGCCATCTCCTACCGGAGTATGGCTACACCTTC
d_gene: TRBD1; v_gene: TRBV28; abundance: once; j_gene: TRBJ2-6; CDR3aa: CASSLWGQGLPGANVLTF; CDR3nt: TGTGCCAGCAGTTTATGGGGACAGGGGTTACCTGGGGCCAACGTCCTGACTTTC
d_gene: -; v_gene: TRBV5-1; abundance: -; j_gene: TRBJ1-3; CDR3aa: CASSSTGTGNTIYF; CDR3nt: TGCGCCAGCAGCTCGACCGGGACTGGAAACACCATATATTTT
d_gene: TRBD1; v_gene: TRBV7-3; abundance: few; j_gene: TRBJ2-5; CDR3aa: CASSRQGSRETQYF; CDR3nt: TGTGCCAGCAGTCGACAGGGTTCAAGGGAGACCCAGTACTTC
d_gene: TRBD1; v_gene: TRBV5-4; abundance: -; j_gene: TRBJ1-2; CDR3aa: CASSPGGQWGPYGYTF; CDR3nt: TGTGCCAGCAGCCCGGGGGGACAGTGGGGCCCTTATGGCTACACCTTC
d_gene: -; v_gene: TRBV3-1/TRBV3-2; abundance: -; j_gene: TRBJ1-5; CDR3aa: CASSQSGGQQPQHF; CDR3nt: TGTGCCAGCAGCCAATCCGGGGGCCAGCAGCCCCAGCATTTT
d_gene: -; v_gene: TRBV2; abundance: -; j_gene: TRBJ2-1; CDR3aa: CASSRLESEQFF; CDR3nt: TGTGCCAGCAGTCGACTAGAGAGTGAGCAGTTCTTC
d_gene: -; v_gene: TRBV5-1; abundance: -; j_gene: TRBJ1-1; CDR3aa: CASSRDGKSDHTEAFF; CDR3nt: TGCGCCAGCAGCCGGGACGGGAAAAGCGACCACACTGAAGCTTTCTTT
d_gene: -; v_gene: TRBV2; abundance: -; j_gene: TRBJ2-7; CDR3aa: CASSGGTIYEQYF; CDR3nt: TGTGCCAGCAGTGGGGGGACAATCTACGAGCAGTACTTC
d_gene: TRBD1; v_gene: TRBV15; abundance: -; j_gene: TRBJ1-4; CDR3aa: CATSGAQGAVEKLFF; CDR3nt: TGTGCCACCAGCGGAGCTCAGGGGGCAGTTGAAAAACTGTTTTTT
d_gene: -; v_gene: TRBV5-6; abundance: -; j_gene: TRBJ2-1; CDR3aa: CASSWQGGNEQFF; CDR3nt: TGTGCCAGCAGCTGGCAGGGGGGCAATGAGCAGTTCTTC
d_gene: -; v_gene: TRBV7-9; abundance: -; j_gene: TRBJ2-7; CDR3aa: CASSPLTYEQYF; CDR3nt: TGTGCCAGCAGCCCGTTGACCTACGAGCAGTACTTC